Following are 7 T cell receptor beta chains from one sample sequenced in a study of cytomegalovirus exposure and HLA in healthy donors. The PCR contained 60 Vbeta and 13 Jbeta primers. The data were produced by immunoSEQ multiplex PCR, yet TCRdb's version contains in-frame clones alone and is incomplete. The sample lists 150,000 to 200,000 clones; about 83% were seen once. Sequences were obtained from PBMCs. These receptors all stem from a girl under 18 in good health and CMV-seropositive.

This clone appeared once. The CDR3 region is CATQPGNSGNTIYF. In DNA form, the CDR3 reads TGTGCCACCCAGCCAGGAAACTCTGGAAACACCATATATTTT. The chain carries TRBV7-9 and TRBJ1-3, with D uncertain. Trimming cost V 10 bases and J 0 bases, with 13 bases left between them. The germline V gene encodes CDR1 SEHNR and CDR2 FQNEAQ (reference sequence). This CDR3 region has 14 residues.

J is TRBJ2-5 and V is TRBV5-1; 14 bases are a match to TRBD2. CDR3 length: 14 residues. V shed 5 bases and J 7 bases; nucleotides not matched to a gene: 4. CDR1 is SGHRS, CDR2 YFSETQ, per germline. The DNA of the CDR3 is TGCGCCAGCAGGACTAGCGGGGGGGCGGGGACCCAGTACTTC. It is translated as CASRTSGGAGTQYF.

This clone is a singleton in its sample. This chain joins TRBV10-1 and TRBJ2-7; TRBD1 matches at 9 bases. Germline V gives CDR1 WNHNN, CDR2 SYGVQD (reference sequence). The junction had 5 bases not matched to a gene; V was cut back by 10 bases and J by 4 bases. The CDR3 has 12 amino acids. The CDR3 is CATGQGQYEQYF. The CDR3 region has the DNA TGCGCCACTGGACAGGGGCAGTACGAGCAGTACTTC.

This clone was observed a single time. The rearrangement links TRBV5-1 to TRBJ2-6, with 10 bases identical to TRBD1. CDR3 length equals 21 residues. Germline V lookup: CDR1 SGHRS, CDR2 YFSETQ. The trim removed 3 bases at V and 4 bases at J, leaving 19 bases unmatched. CDR3 DNA sequence: TGCGCCAGCAGCTCATTCCTTCCCGGGACAGGGGTCCTGGGGGGGGCCAACGTCCTGACTTTC. Translation: CASSSFLPGTGVLGGANVLTF.

The V call is TRBV6-5, the J call TRBJ1-5, with 11 bases identical to TRBD1. This CDR3 has 15 residues. V gave up 6 bases and J gave up 6 bases; unmatched junction bases: 7. From germline, CDR1 is MNHEY and CDR2 SVGAGI. The CDR3 DNA sequence: TGTGCCAGCAGGGCCGGGACAGGGGGTTTTCAGCCCCAGCATTTT. Amino acids: CASRAGTGGFQPQHF.

The chain's CDR3 is CASSLGLAGGPVITDTQYF. CDR3 sequence (DNA): TGTGCCAGCAGCCTGGGACTAGCGGGGGGGCCTGTTATCACAGATACGCAGTATTTT. The V gene is TRBV7-8, the J gene TRBJ2-3, with 16 bases aligning to TRBD2. This CDR3 region has 19 residues. Unmatched junction bases numbered 10, after V lost 5 bases and J lost 2 bases. Germline CDR1 and CDR2: SGHVS and FQNEAQ.

Turning to this clone: The same CDR3 also results from other DNA sequences found in this sample. This chain joins TRBV6-5 and TRBJ1-3; possible D gene TRBD1, 6 bases. The germline V gene has CDR1 MNHEY and CDR2 SVGAGI. Trimming took off 6 bases at V and 2 bases at J, with 8 bases between the two ends. The CDR3 has 13 amino acids. In DNA, the CDR3 is TGTGCCAGCAGCCGGGACACTGGAAACACCATATATTTT. Its protein product is CASSRDTGNTIYF.